The 12 T cell receptor beta chains presented below share a single source sample, sequenced in a study of OX40 agonist ivuxolimab in advanced cancers. Sequencing used immunoSEQ multiplex PCR; TCRdb keeps in-frame clones, though not all of them. The sample gives about 110,000 clones, 90% of which show up once; approximately 0.48% is in the top ten. The input for sequencing was CD4+ or CD8+ T cells sorted from blood, taken in a trial of the OX40 agonist ivuxolimab. The receptor set was obtained from an adult with an advanced solid tumor such as melanoma, head and neck, liver or kidney cancer.

The chain carries TRBV5-1 and TRBJ2-6; D is unclear. Trimming stripped 4 bases from V and 2 bases from J, with 13 bases between. Germline CDR1 and CDR2: SGHRS and YFSETQ. CDR3 size: 16 residues. The CDR3 bases are TGCGCCAGCAGCACGACAACGTCTCCTGGGGCCAACGTCCTGACTTTC. Translated: CASSTTTSPGANVLTF.

This chain uses TRBV7-2 with TRBJ2-4; TRBD1 agrees at 7 bases. This CDR3 comprises 14 residues. The germline V gene has CDR1 SGHTA and CDR2 FQGNSA. With 1 base clipped from V and 6 bases from J, the junction kept 3 bases outside the gene matches. CDR3 bases: TGTGCCAGCAGCTTAGGACAGGGACGAAACATTCAGTACTTC. Translation: CASSLGQGRNIQYF. The entire variable domain, with the rest obtained from reference TRBV7-2 and TRBJ2-4, is as follows: GAGVSQSPSNKVTEKGKDVELRCDPISGHTALYWYRQSLGQGLEFLIYFQGNSAPDKSGLPSDRFSAERTGGSVSTLTIQRTQQEDSAVYLCASSLGQGRNIQYFGAGTRLSVL.

The genes are TRBV5-6 and TRBJ1-2, with 10 nucleotides matching TRBD1. V was pared by 2 bases and J by 3 bases, with 10 bases of the junction left unmatched. Germline-derived CDR1 and CDR2 are SGHDT and YYEEEE. The CDR3 is made up of 17 amino acids. The CDR3 DNA sequence: TGTGCCAGCAGCTTAGGTGGGACAGGGGATTTGTACTATGGCTACACCTTC. Residues: CASSLGGTGDLYYGYTF.

This clone was detected only once. V and J are TRBV5-3 and TRBJ1-5, with TRBD1 identical over 8 bases. TRBV5-3 is an ORF, and what it does is uncertain. This CDR3 contains 16 residues. The ends lost 3 bases at V and 2 bases at J; junction bases unmatched: 7. The CDR3 loop is CARSSRQGSGNQPQHF. In nucleotides, the CDR3 is TGTGCCAGAAGCTCTAGACAGGGGTCGGGCAATCAGCCCCAGCATTTT.

The V call is TRBV14, the J call TRBJ1-6, with D unclear. Germline-derived CDR1 and CDR2 are SGHDN and FVKESK. With 2 bases removed from V and 9 bases from J, the gap between germline ends came to 11 bases. This CDR3 has 14 amino acids. The CDR3 sequence is CASSQRLSGSPLHF. The CDR3 coding sequence is TGTGCCAGCAGCCAAAGATTAAGTGGTTCACCCCTCCACTTT.

The CDR3 DNA reads TGTGCCAGCAATGCAGGGGGGCTGGGGAATCAGCCCCAGCATTTT. Protein: CASNAGGLGNQPQHF. This sequence joins TRBV2 and TRBJ1-5; TRBD1 agrees at 7 bases. Germline V gene lookup returns CDR1 SNHLY and CDR2 FYNNEI. This CDR3 has 15 amino acids. V shed 7 bases, J shed 4 bases, and the junction held 10 bases outside the gene matches.

The V gene is TRBV7-3, the J gene TRBJ2-1; TRBD1 aligns across 11 bases. The trim removed 3 bases at V and 4 bases at J, leaving 2 bases unmatched. The germline V gene has CDR1 SGHTA and CDR2 FQGTGA. This CDR3 comprises 15 residues. CDR3 coding DNA: TGTGCCAGCAGCTTCGGACAGGGGGCTTACAATGAGCAGTTCTTC. Translating it yields CASSFGQGAYNEQFF.

The J gene is TRBJ2-5, the V gene TRBV11-2, with no clear D. The J call may be wrong; the DNA end is better matched by TRBJ2-7. The CDR3 consists of 13 residues. Germline V lookup: CDR1 SGHAT, CDR2 FQNNGV. The CDR3 DNA sequence: TGTGCCAGCAGCTTAGTTGTCGCCTACGAGCAGTACTTC. Protein: CASSLVVAYEQYF.

V gene TRBV19 combines with J gene TRBJ2-1, with 7 bases lining up with TRBD1. The germline CDR1 and CDR2 sequences are LNHDA and SQIVND (reference sequence). Trimming removed 2 bases from V and 7 bases from J; junction bases left unmatched: 14. The CDR3 runs 17 residues. The CDR3 DNA reads TGTGCCAGTAGTATACCGTGGGACAGAGGGTTTATGAATGAGCAGTTCTTC. Translation gives CASSIPWDRGFMNEQFF.

This sequence joins TRBV6-5 and TRBJ1-2, with 8 bases aligning to TRBD1. This CDR3 has 14 amino acids. Germline loops: CDR1 MNHEY, CDR2 SVGAGI. The trim removed 7 bases at V and 4 bases at J, leaving 8 bases unmatched. The CDR3 nucleotides read TGTGCCAGCAAAATCGACAGGGGTCCCTATGGCTACACCTTC. This codes for CASKIDRGPYGYTF.

For this clone: The CDR3 carries no conserved terminal phenylalanine or tryptophan, so it likely arises from a read error. The V and J genes are TRBV4-1 and TRBJ2-7, with TRBD1 matching over 7 bases. Germline trimming cut 4 bases from V and 2 bases from J; bases unmatched to any gene: 8. Germline assignment: CDR1 MGHRA and CDR2 YSYEKL. The CDR3 covers 15 residues. This CDR3 is CASSPAEDRTYEQYL. CDR3 nucleotide sequence: TGCGCCAGCAGCCCCGCCGAGGACAGGACCTACGAGCAGTACCTC.

The V and J genes are TRBV9 and TRBJ2-3; D unclear. Trimming pared 0 bases from V and 1 base from J, leaving 24 bases between. The CDR3 runs to 20 residues. Germline CDR1 SGDLS, CDR2 YYNGEE. CDR3 coding DNA: TGTGCCAGCAGCGTAGGAGACTCAGCCCCGCCCCGGTATGGCACAGATACGCAGTATTTT. Protein: CASSVGDSAPPRYGTDTQYF.